This TCR beta chain was identified during a study of memory CD4+ T cells and cytomegalovirus serostatus. CDR1 MRHNA and CDR2 SNTAGT come from the germline V gene. The CDR3 loop spans 15 amino acids. J gave up 4 bases and V 6 bases, and 4 bases lay outside the gene matches. Study-wide results and caveats: The CMV-associated TCR signature appears largely within the CD4+ memory repertoire. Repertoires predicted CMV serostatus with median bootstrapped AUC of 0.95.

Assay: immunoSEQ multiplex PCR; the TCRdb copy retains only in-frame clones and omits some. The data show about 50,000 clones, just under 80% seen once. Worth noting for this clone: Its target is not known.

The sort gate was single viable CD3+CD4+CD8-CD45RO+ cells for memory CD4+ T cells. The origin of this receptor is an adult in good health and CMV-seronegative. The sequenced sample consisted of memory CD4+ T cells from blood. V gene TRBV6-4 combines with J gene TRBJ2-2; 11 bases line up with TRBD2. CDR3 residues: CASSPGTSGTGELFF. The CDR3 coding sequence is TGTGCCAGCAGCCCCGGGACTAGCGGCACCGGGGAGCTGTTTTTT.